Each of the 4 T cell receptor beta chains below was sequenced from the same sample in a study of PD-1 blockade in classical Hodgkin lymphoma. This sample's time point: cycle 4 day 1 (C4D1), after more than five weeks of nivolumab. The patients all showed relapse after autologous stem cell transplantation, while their brentuximab vedotin exposure varied. Measured with immunoSEQ multiplex PCR; TCRdb has only the in-frame clones, and not every one. The sample carries under 20,000 clones, around 80% recorded once. The sequenced sample was peripheral blood mononuclear cells (PBMCs), obtained before the fourth cycle of nivolumab. These receptors all stem from a human donor with classical Hodgkin lymphoma.

Here the CDR3 reads CASSSQGGLGYGYTF. CDR3 bases: TGCGCCAGCAGCTCCCAGGGAGGGCTAGGCTATGGCTACACCTTC. J is TRBJ1-2 and V is TRBV5-1; the D gene is possibly TRBD1 (5 bases). Germline V gene data show CDR1 as SGHRS and CDR2 as YFSETQ. The length of the CDR3 is 15 residues. Trimming left V 3 bases short and J 4 bases short, with 16 bases between.

The chain links TRBV11-3 to TRBJ2-7; 9 nucleotides line up with TRBD2. This CDR3 is 14 amino acids long. CDR1 and CDR2 from the germline V gene are SGHNT and YENEEA. The V segment lost 4 bases and the J segment 4 bases; nucleotides outside the gene matches: 5. CDR3 protein: CASSSTSGTYEQYF. CDR3 bases: TGTGCCAGCAGCTCGACTAGCGGAACATACGAGCAGTACTTC.

This rearrangement joins TRBV28 to TRBJ1-4; D remains ambiguous. The length of the CDR3 is 14 residues. Per germline, CDR1 MDHEN and CDR2 SYDVKM. V was pared by 2 bases and J by 8 bases, with 12 bases between. CDR3 amino acids: CASSLPLNHEKLFF. The CDR3, as DNA: TGTGCCAGCAGTTTACCCCTCAACCACGAAAAACTGTTTTTT.

The V call is TRBV27, the J call TRBJ2-3; 7 nucleotides agree with TRBD2. From germline, CDR1 is MNHEY and CDR2 SMNVEV (reference sequence). V lost 6 bases to trimming and J lost 7 bases; unmatched junction nucleotides: 7. This CDR3 has 13 residues. As DNA, the CDR3 is TGTGCCAGCAGCCTACCCGGGACTAATACGCAGTATTTT. This translates into CASSLPGTNTQYF.